The T cell receptor beta chain described here comes from a study of identical twins. Whole-study results and caveats: There were fewer insertions in abundant cord blood beta clonotypes, but memory repertoires showed no such pattern. The degree of excess twin sharing was weaker in beta out-of-frame sequences.

CDR1 is SQVTM and CDR2 is ANQGSEA in the germline V gene. The CDR3 covers 12 residues. The V gene end was trimmed by 7 bases and the J gene end by 6 bases; junction bases not matched to a gene: 5. Template switching supplied a universal primer site; unique molecular identifiers were carried on the cDNA. From the 5' RACE reads, TCRdb called clonotypes with MiXCR, one entry per CDR3 protein. The top ten hold more than 2% of the sample, which has about 280,000 distinct CDR3 sequences, approximately 8% seen once. About this clonotype itself: Antigen unknown.

Everyone who gave samples was a healthy Caucasian. The data also belong to a second study, concerning yellow fever vaccine responses in identical twins.

This TCR was recovered from a woman under 30 in good health. The sample was memory (CD45RO+) T cells sorted from blood. J is TRBJ2-2 and V is TRBV29-1; 7 bases fit TRBD2. CDR3 coding DNA: TGCAGCGGGGAGGGTCGGGCCGGGGAGCTGTTTTTT. Protein sequence: CSGEGRAGELFF.